A single sample gave rise to the 15 T cell receptor beta chains below, sequenced in a study of OX40 agonist ivuxolimab in advanced cancers. Clones were read by immunoSEQ multiplex PCR, and TCRdb kept only the in-frame ones, dropping some. The top ten hold about a tenth of the sample, which has some 73,000 clones, around 89% seen once. The sequencing used CD4+ or CD8+ T cells sorted from blood, collected in a trial of the OX40 agonist ivuxolimab. Source of these receptors: an adult with an advanced solid tumor such as melanoma, head and neck, liver or kidney cancer.

The rearrangement joins TRBV7-3 to TRBJ2-5, with D unclear. This CDR3 region has 14 residues. Germline-derived CDR1 and CDR2 are SGHTA and FQGTGA. Trimming pared 4 bases from V and 5 bases from J, leaving 14 bases between. CDR3 DNA sequence: TGTGCCAGCAGCTCTACGTTCTTCTCGGAGACCCAGTACTTC. It yields the protein CASSSTFFSETQYF. The entire variable domain, with the rest obtained from reference TRBV7-3 and TRBJ2-5, is as follows: GAGVSQTPSNKVTEKGKYVELRCDPISGHTALYWYRQSLGQGPEFLIYFQGTGAADDSGLPNDRFFAVRPEGSVSTLKIQRTERGDSAVYLCASSSTFFSETQYFGPGTRLLVL.

This clone has just one count. V usage is TRBV30 and J usage is TRBJ2-7; 10 bases are shared with TRBD2. Trimming took 1 base from V and 6 from J; bases not matched to a gene: 6. Germline assignment: CDR1 GTSNPN and CDR2 SVGIG (reference sequence). There are 14 residues in the CDR3. CDR3 bases: TGTGCCTGGAGTGGTCTAGCGGGAGTATCCGAGCAGTACTTC. The encoded protein is CAWSGLAGVSEQYF.

The chain couples TRBV19 to TRBJ1-1; D is undetermined. V lost 3 bases and J 0 bases, leaving 8 bases between the germline ends. CDR3 length: 14 amino acids. Germline-derived CDR1 and CDR2 are LNHDA and SQIVND (reference sequence). DNA of the CDR3: TGTGCCAGTAGTATCCTGGTGGTGAACACTGAAGCTTTCTTT. Encoded protein: CASSILVVNTEAFF.

The chain couples TRBV29-1 to TRBJ1-2; possible D gene TRBD1, 5 bases. This CDR3 comprises 12 residues. Deletions cut 1 base from V and 9 bases from J, with 12 bases between. CDR1 is SQVTM and CDR2 is ANQGSEA in the germline V gene. CDR3 loop: CSVEVRGRSYTF. The CDR3 bases are TGCAGCGTTGAAGTTAGGGGCCGGAGCTACACCTTC.

J is TRBJ1-5 and V is TRBV19; D unclear. V dropped 6 bases and J dropped 0 bases, with 15 bases sitting between them. The CDR3 extends over 16 amino acids. The germline CDR1 and CDR2 sequences are LNHDA and SQIVND (reference sequence). The CDR3 DNA sequence: TGTGCCAGTAGCGAAGACATTGGGATTAGCAATCAGCCCCAGCATTTT. It specifies CASSEDIGISNQPQHF. Full variable domain (outside the CDR3, taken from reference TRBV19 and TRBJ1-5): DGGITQSPKYLFRKEGQNVTLSCEQNLNHDAMYWYRQDPGQGLRLIYYSQIVNDFQKGDIAEGYSVSREKKESFPLTVTSAQKNPTAFYLCASSEDIGISNQPQHFGDGTRLSIL.

The V gene is TRBV7-9, the J gene TRBJ2-1, with a possible D match to TRBD1 (6 bases). CDR1 SEHNR and CDR2 FQNEAQ come from the germline V gene (reference sequence). Trimming shortened V by 5 bases and J by 5 bases, and 16 bases separated the two germline ends. The CDR3 extends over 15 amino acids. In nucleotides, the CDR3 is TGTGCCAGCAGCCGAGGGCAGGGGATCAACAATGAGCAGTTCTTC. This encodes CASSRGQGINNEQFF. The whole variable domain, filled in from reference TRBV7-9 and TRBJ2-1, reads DTGVSQNPRHKITKRGQNVTFRCDPISEHNRLYWYRQTLGQGPEFLTYFQNEAQLEKSRLLSDRFSAERPKGSFSTLEIQRTEQGDSAMYLCASSRGQGINNEQFFGPGTRLTVL.

The chain recombines TRBV28 with TRBJ1-1; 9 nucleotides align to TRBD1. Germline assignment: CDR1 MDHEN and CDR2 SYDVKM. The CDR3 is 14 amino acids. V shed 6 bases and J 5 bases; nucleotides not matched to a gene: 7. CDR3 sequence: CASSLQGAGTEAFF. CDR3 DNA: TGTGCCAGCAGCCTACAGGGGGCTGGGACTGAAGCTTTCTTT.

This clone was detected once. This chain joins TRBV7-9 and TRBJ2-7; D is undetermined. Trimming cost V 0 bases and J 5 bases, with 11 bases left between them. Looked up from germline, CDR1 is SEHNR and CDR2 is FQNEAQ (reference sequence). The CDR3 has 14 amino acids. In DNA, the CDR3 is TGTGCCAGCAGCTTAGCTAACCTAGGGAACGAGCAGTACTTC. Encoded protein: CASSLANLGNEQYF.

The gene calls are TRBV27 and TRBJ2-5; 7 nucleotides match TRBD1. After removal of 4 bases from V and 5 bases from J, the junction contained 4 bases not matched to a gene. The CDR3 runs 13 residues. Per germline, CDR1 MNHEY and CDR2 SMNVEV (reference sequence). The CDR3 region is CASSSQGHETQYF. For the CDR3, the DNA is TGTGCCAGCAGTTCACAGGGGCACGAGACCCAGTACTTC.

J is TRBJ1-1 and V is TRBV7-2, with TRBD1 identical over 11 bases. The CDR3 length is 17 residues. The germline CDR1 and CDR2 sequences are SGHTA and FQGNSA. V was pared by 2 bases and J by 0 bases, with 5 bases of the junction left unmatched. Written as DNA, the CDR3 is TGTGCCAGCAGCTTAAGTGGACAGGGGGCCGTGAACACTGAAGCTTTCTTT. It translates to CASSLSGQGAVNTEAFF.

This clone was recorded only once. The V and J genes are TRBV11-2 and TRBJ2-3; 7 nucleotides align to TRBD2. Germline trimming cut 4 bases from V and 2 bases from J; bases unmatched to any gene: 3. The CDR3 is 14 amino acids. In germline, CDR1 is SGHAT, CDR2 FQNNGV. This CDR3 reads CASSSRLATDTQYF. In DNA, the CDR3 is TGTGCCAGCAGCTCCCGACTAGCCACAGATACGCAGTATTTT.

This clone was detected once. The rearrangement joins TRBV10-3 to TRBJ2-7; no clear D gene. With 10 bases removed from V and 1 base from J, the gap between germline ends came to 17 bases. This CDR3 spans 14 amino acids. Germline assignment: CDR1 ENHRY and CDR2 SYGVKD. The CDR3 sequence is CATRHQLGSYEQYF. CDR3 nucleotide sequence: TGTGCCACCAGACATCAGTTAGGATCCTACGAGCAGTACTTC.

This clone was observed a few times. The chain joins TRBV4-1 to TRBJ2-7; D remains unclear. Trimming removed 0 bases at V and 3 bases at J, with 9 bases between. CDR1 MGHRA and CDR2 YSYEKL come from the germline V gene. The CDR3 consists of 14 residues. The CDR3 nucleotides are TGCGCCAGCAGCCAAGACGGCGGCCACTACGAGCAGTACTTC. Translated, it gives CASSQDGGHYEQYF.

The chain recombines TRBV11-1 with TRBJ2-3; possibly TRBD2 for D (6 bases). The CDR3 covers 14 residues. Germline V lookup: CDR1 SGHAT, CDR2 FQDESV (reference sequence). V dropped 5 bases and J dropped 4 bases, with 13 bases sitting between them. CDR3 sequence (DNA): TGTGCCAGCAGCGTTGTGGGAGGCCCAGATACGCAGTATTTT. Translated, it gives CASSVVGGPDTQYF.

The rearrangement links TRBV27 to TRBJ1-6; unclear D gene. V dropped 6 bases and J dropped 0 bases, with 9 bases sitting between them. The CDR3 has 15 amino acids. From germline, CDR1 is MNHEY and CDR2 SMNVEV (reference sequence). The CDR3 DNA reads TGTGCCAGCAGGATGGACGGCTCCTATAATTCACCCCTCCACTTT. Translated, it gives CASRMDGSYNSPLHF.